The next 14 T cell receptor beta chains were all read from a single sample in a study of blood T cell repertoires in COVID-19. The protocol was immunoSEQ multiplex PCR, while the TCRdb copy is restricted to in-frame clones and leaves out a portion. The sample gives tens of thousands of clones, about four fifths of which show up once; 6.3% is in the top ten. Sequencing was done on a sample of peripheral blood. Receptor source: a man aged 70-80 years with COVID-19, enrolled during active disease.

J is TRBJ2-3 and V is TRBV13; possible D gene TRBD1, 6 bases. V lost 2 bases and J 2 bases, leaving 17 bases between the germline ends. The V gene's germline CDR1 is PRHDT and CDR2 FYEKMQ (reference sequence). The CDR3 contains 17 residues. This CDR3 reads CASSLTPQTGNTDTQYF. In nucleotides, the CDR3 is TGTGCCAGCAGCTTAACCCCCCAAACAGGGAACACAGATACGCAGTATTTT.

The V and J genes are TRBV27 and TRBJ1-2, with D perhaps TRBD1 (5 bases). The germline V gene encodes CDR1 MNHEY and CDR2 SMNVEV (reference sequence). The CDR3 length is 13 residues. The V and J ends lost 6 bases and 2 bases respectively, with 10 bases between them. For the CDR3, the DNA is TGTGCCAGCAGCTACAGGCTAAACTATGGCTACACCTTC. It yields the protein CASSYRLNYGYTF.

A note on this clone: The junction departs from germline at one end; a sequencing error may be responsible. The V call is TRBV7-9, the J call TRBJ1-2; TRBD1 aligns across 7 bases. CDR1 is SEHNR, CDR2 FQNEAQ, per germline (reference sequence). The CDR3 covers 12 residues. CDR3 coding DNA: TGTGCCAGCAGCTCTGACGGGACAGAGTCTGCCTTC. As protein: CASSSDGTESAF.

This clone was found a few times. The CDR3 DNA sequence: TGTGCCAGCAGCCAAGCAGGGGGCTCAGTAACCTACGAGCAGTACTTC. Translating it yields CASSQAGGSVTYEQYF. The chain uses TRBV4-2 and TRBJ2-7; TRBD1 matches 8 bases. The CDR3 consists of 16 residues. V shed 1 base and J 2 bases; nucleotides not matched to a gene: 7. Germline CDR1 and CDR2: LGHNA and YNFKEQ.

The rearrangement uses TRBV4-2 and TRBJ2-1; D not certain. Trimming removed 2 bases at V and 9 bases at J, with 8 bases between. The length of the CDR3 is 12 residues. Germline-derived CDR1 and CDR2 are LGHNA and YNFKEQ. The DNA of the CDR3 is TGTGCCAGCAGCCAACCTACGGGTGAGCAGTTCTTC. As protein: CASSQPTGEQFF.

The V gene is TRBV19, the J gene TRBJ1-1; 7 bases are shared with TRBD1. V trimming: 2 bases; J trimming: 7 bases; junction bases outside the gene matches: 7. The length of the CDR3 is 14 residues. The germline CDR1 and CDR2 sequences are LNHDA and SQIVND (reference sequence). DNA for the CDR3: TGTGCCAGTAGTATATTCAGGGGGACTGGTGAAGCTTTCTTT. Translation gives CASSIFRGTGEAFF.

The chain employs TRBV18 and TRBJ2-7; D is perhaps TRBD1 (5 bases). Trimming shortened V by 4 bases and J by 3 bases, and 13 bases separated the two germline ends. There are 14 residues in the CDR3. The germline CDR1 and CDR2 sequences are KGHSH and LQKENI. The CDR3 DNA follows: TGTGCCAGCTCACTTCAGGGTAAGGACTACGAGCAGTACTTC. Amino acid sequence: CASSLQGKDYEQYF.

The rearrangement links TRBV7-9 to TRBJ1-6; 9 bases are a match to TRBD1. The CDR3 sequence is 16 residues long. Looked up from germline, CDR1 is SEHNR and CDR2 is FQNEAQ (reference sequence). Losses at the gene ends were 1 base for V and 6 bases for J; bases not matched to a gene: 4. CDR3 coding DNA: TGTGCCAGCAGCTTAGGTCCGGGACAGGGTAATTCACCCCTCCACTTT. Its protein is CASSLGPGQGNSPLHF.

The V call is TRBV4-3, the J call TRBJ1-1; D is ambiguous. Germline CDR1 and CDR2: LGHNA and YSLEER. V was shortened by 2 bases and J by 0 bases, with 7 bases between the two germline ends. This CDR3 has 14 residues. The CDR3 loop reads CASSQMGLNTEAFF. CDR3 bases: TGCGCCAGCAGCCAAATGGGCCTGAACACTGAAGCTTTCTTT.

This sequence joins TRBV5-4 and TRBJ2-7; 8 nucleotides match TRBD2. The junction had 2 bases not matched to a gene; V was cut back by 4 bases and J by 2 bases. The CDR3 has 13 residues. Germline CDR1 SGHNT, CDR2 YYREEE (reference sequence). The CDR3 region is CASSNGGAYEQYF. The DNA of the CDR3 is TGTGCCAGCAGCAACGGGGGGGCCTACGAGCAGTACTTC.

The chain is built from TRBV4-2 and TRBJ1-2; the D is unclear. Germline-derived CDR1 and CDR2 are LGHNA and YNFKEQ. With 0 bases removed from V and 8 bases from J, the gap between germline ends came to 19 bases. This CDR3 has 16 amino acids. Written as DNA, the CDR3 is TGTGCCAGCAGCCAAGAGAAGGTTCGACTTGGTCAGGGCTACACCTTC. It encodes CASSQEKVRLGQGYTF.

The CDR3 coding sequence is TGTGCCAGTAGTACTTGGACTCGTCGGGGCTCTGGAAACACCATATATTTT. As protein: CASSTWTRRGSGNTIYF. This sequence joins TRBV19 and TRBJ1-3, with unresolved D. Between the trimmed V and J ends, which lost 4 bases and 0 bases, there was a span of 16 bases. CDR1 is LNHDA, CDR2 SQIVND, per germline (reference sequence). The CDR3 spans 17 residues.

The chain uses TRBV28 and TRBJ1-1; a possible D gene is TRBD1 (5 bases). The germline V gene has CDR1 MDHEN and CDR2 SYDVKM. The CDR3 is 12 amino acids. The germline V and J ends were trimmed by 4 bases and 11 bases, with 14 bases remaining between them. The CDR3 sequence: CASSSPGRGAFF. In DNA form, the CDR3 reads TGTGCCAGCAGTTCGCCGGGTAGGGGTGCTTTCTTT.

The chain employs TRBV11-3 and TRBJ2-2, with D possibly matching TRBD1 (5 bases). Germline V lookup: CDR1 SGHNT, CDR2 YENEEA. V was cut by 6 bases and J by 0 bases, with 11 bases left in between. CDR3 length: 15 amino acids. The CDR3 region is CASSSTGANTGELFF. The CDR3 bases are TGTGCCAGCAGTTCAACAGGAGCGAACACCGGGGAGCTGTTTTTT.